Presented here are 5 T cell receptor beta chains from one specimen sequenced in a study of technical replicates of blood from a handful of donors. Only in-frame clones appear in the TCRdb table, and some are missing; sequencing was by immunoSEQ multiplex PCR. Of about 94,000 clones in the sample, 95% are singletons; the top ten hold about 0.19%. The sequencing sample was made of T cells isolated from PBMCs. The receptors were sampled from a human donor in good health.

V usage is TRBV4-1 and J usage is TRBJ2-7; TRBD1 matches at 7 bases. This CDR3 contains 15 residues. Germline CDR1 MGHRA, CDR2 YSYEKL. Germline trimming cut 4 bases from V and 1 base from J; bases unmatched to any gene: 7. The CDR3 DNA follows: TGCGCCAGCAGCCGCTTAGGACAGGTTTCCTACGAGCAGTACTTC. This codes for CASSRLGQVSYEQYF.

This clone appeared once. The CDR3 reads CASSPTGGRGTEAFF. CDR3 in DNA: TGTGCCAGCAGCCCCACAGGGGGCCGGGGCACTGAAGCTTTCTTT. The gene calls are TRBV7-3 and TRBJ1-1, with TRBD1 identical over 9 bases. The CDR3 spans 15 residues. With 5 bases clipped from V and 4 bases from J, the junction kept 8 bases outside the gene matches. Germline V CDR1 and CDR2: SGHTA, FQGTGA. The full variable domain, its missing parts supplied by reference TRBV7-3 and TRBJ1-1, is GAGVSQTPSNKVTEKGKYVELRCDPISGHTALYWYRQSLGQGPEFLIYFQGTGAADDSGLPNDRFFAVRPEGSVSTLKIQRTERGDSAVYLCASSPTGGRGTEAFFGQGTRLTVV.

A few counts support this clone. The chain couples TRBV28 to TRBJ2-5; D not resolved. Germline lookup yields CDR1 MDHEN and CDR2 SYDVKM. This CDR3 spans 11 amino acids. Trimming stripped 5 bases from V and 7 bases from J, with 8 bases between. The CDR3 nucleotides are TGTGCCAGCAGTCAACCGGGGACCCAGTACTTC. Translation gives CASSQPGTQYF.

V is TRBV10-2 and J is TRBJ2-1; TRBD2 might be the D (6 bases). CDR1 and CDR2 (germline): WSHSY, SAAADI. V lost 5 bases to trimming and J lost 8 bases, with 16 bases between them. This CDR3 region has 14 residues. The CDR3: CASSLAGLPDEQFF. The CDR3 DNA reads as TGCGCCAGCAGTCTCGCGGGACTCCCGGATGAGCAGTTCTTC.

The J gene is TRBJ2-3, the V gene TRBV18; the D gene is possibly TRBD1 (6 bases). The V gene lost 2 bases and the J gene lost 1 base, with 10 bases spanning the gap. The V gene's germline CDR1 is KGHSH and CDR2 LQKENI. The length of the CDR3 is 15 residues. For the CDR3, the DNA is TGTGCCAGCTCACCATCACAGGGCCGCACAGATACGCAGTATTTT. Its protein product is CASSPSQGRTDTQYF.